The TCR beta chain under discussion was sequenced for a study of blood T cell repertoires in COVID-19. For the study at large: Material from acute and convalescent COVID-19 was sourced from the United States, Italy and Spain.

Clones were sequenced by immunoSEQ multiplex PCR, and TCRdb holds only the in-frame ones, with some missing. Counted here are under 300,000 clones, 85% occurring once; the ten biggest clones make up just over 6.5%. This CDR3 spans 12 amino acids. Germline CDR1 reads SGHRS; CDR2 reads YFSETQ. The V gene lost 0 bases and the J gene lost 6 bases, with 7 bases spanning the gap. Assignments of participants to cohorts depended upon their own reported clinical history. Exposed participants encountered a COVID-19 case during the 2 weeks preceding study entry. This TCR came from a woman between 45 and 65 years old who had been exposed to COVID-19. This chain links TRBV5-1 with TRBJ2-7, with D tentatively TRBD1 (6 bases). The sample taken for sequencing was PBMCs or T cells enriched from blood (not recorded which). The CDR3 here is CASSLEGVEQYF. In DNA form, the CDR3 reads TGCGCCAGCAGCTTGGAGGGGGTCGAGCAGTACTTC. Combining the CDR3 with reference TRBV5-1 and TRBJ2-7 gives the whole variable domain KAGVTQTPRYLIKTRGQQVTLSCSPISGHRSVSWYQQTPGQGLQFLFEYFSETQRNKGNFPGRFSGRQFSNSRSEMNVSTLELGDSALYLCASSLEGVEQYFGPGTRLTVT.